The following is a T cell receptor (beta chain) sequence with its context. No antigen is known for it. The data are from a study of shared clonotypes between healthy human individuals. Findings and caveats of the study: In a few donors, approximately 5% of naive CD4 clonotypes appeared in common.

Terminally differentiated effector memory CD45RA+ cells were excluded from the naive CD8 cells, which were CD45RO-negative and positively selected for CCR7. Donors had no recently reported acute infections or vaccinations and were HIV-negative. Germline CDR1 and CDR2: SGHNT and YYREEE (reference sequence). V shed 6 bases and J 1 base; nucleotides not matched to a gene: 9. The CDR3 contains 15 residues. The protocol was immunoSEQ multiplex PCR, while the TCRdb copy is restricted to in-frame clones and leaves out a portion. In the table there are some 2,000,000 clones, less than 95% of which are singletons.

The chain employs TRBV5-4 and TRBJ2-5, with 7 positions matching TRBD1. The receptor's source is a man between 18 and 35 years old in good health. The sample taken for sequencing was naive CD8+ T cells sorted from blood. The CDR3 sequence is CASIFDRELQETQYF. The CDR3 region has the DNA TGTGCCAGCATATTTGACAGGGAGCTCCAAGAGACCCAGTACTTC.